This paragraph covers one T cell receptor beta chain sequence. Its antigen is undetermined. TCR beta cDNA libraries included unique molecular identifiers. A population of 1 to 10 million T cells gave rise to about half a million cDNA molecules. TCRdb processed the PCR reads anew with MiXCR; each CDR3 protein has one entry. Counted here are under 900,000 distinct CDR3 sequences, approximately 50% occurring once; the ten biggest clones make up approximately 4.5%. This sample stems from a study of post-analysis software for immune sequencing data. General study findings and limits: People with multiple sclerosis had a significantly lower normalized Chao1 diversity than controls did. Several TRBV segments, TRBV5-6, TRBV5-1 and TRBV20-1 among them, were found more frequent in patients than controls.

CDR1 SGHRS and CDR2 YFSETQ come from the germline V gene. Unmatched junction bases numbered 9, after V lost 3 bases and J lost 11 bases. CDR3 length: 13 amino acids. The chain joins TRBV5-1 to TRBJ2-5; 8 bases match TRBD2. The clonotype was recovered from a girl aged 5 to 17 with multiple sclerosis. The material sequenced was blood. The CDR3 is CASSSGTSLWQYF. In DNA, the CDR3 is TGCGCCAGCAGCTCCGGGACTAGTCTTTGGCAGTACTTC.